This entry describes one T cell receptor beta chain. The data derive from a study of blood T cell repertoires in COVID-19. About the research overall: Acute and convalescent COVID-19 specimens originated in the United States, Italy and Spain. The analysed material was cDNA or gDNA that came from T cells, B-cell-depleted T cells, or PBMCs.

In the authors' methods: Reference gene primer amplification gave nucleated cell count estimates. Sequenced by immunoSEQ multiplex PCR; TCRdb stores in-frame clones only, minus some. D and trimming were read from the DNA, whereas the V and J calls and clone size are those reported in that table. There are some 150,000 clones in the sample; 84% occur only once, and roughly 7.9% lies in the top ten. V shed 11 bases and J 0 bases; nucleotides not matched to a gene: 11. CDR1 and CDR2 from the germline V gene are SEHNR and FQNEAQ (reference sequence). This CDR3 region has 16 residues. This receptor was taken from a woman in her forties or fifties in a cohort sampled during active or convalescent COVID-19. The chain is built from TRBV7-9 and TRBJ1-1; 11 nucleotides line up with TRBD1. The specimen was peripheral blood. The CDR3: CAGSRTGGIMNTEAFF. The CDR3 DNA is TGTGCCGGGTCGAGGACAGGGGGCATTATGAACACTGAAGCTTTCTTT.